These T cell receptor beta chains were read from a single sample in a study of cytomegalovirus exposure and HLA in healthy donors. Libraries were prepared by immunoSEQ multiplex PCR; TCRdb keeps only in-frame clonotypes and omits some of them. The profile shows 100,000 to 150,000 clones, around 84% of them singletons. Sample: PBMCs. The receptors were gathered from a woman aged 40 to 50 in good health and CMV-seronegative. The CDR3 runs from the conserved cysteine through the conserved F or W. D genes are given only for firm matches. A clone size is listed for some rows: how often the clone was seen (once, few, many), or a class if it is expanded.

J,D,size,V,DNA,CDR3
TRBJ2-7,TRBD2,NA,TRBV6-6,TGTGCCAGCAGTTCTCCGGGACTAGCGGACTACGAGCAGTACTTC,CASSSPGLADYEQYF
TRBJ1-3,NA,NA,TRBV5-1,TGCGCCAGCAGCTCGGACCCCAGCGGCAACACCATATATTTT,CASSSDPSGNTIYF
TRBJ1-1,TRBD1,NA,TRBV28,TGTGCCAGCACCCTCTCAGGGGGAGCTTTCTTT,CASTLSGGAFF
TRBJ1-6,NA,NA,TRBV7-9,TGTGCCAGCAGCCCTTCAGGTGCAGGGTCAAATTCACCCCTCCACTTT,CASSPSGAGSNSPLHF
TRBJ2-4,TRBD1,NA,TRBV28,TGTGCCAGCAGTTTCAGAGACAGGGCGGCGAACATTCAGTACTTC,CASSFRDRAANIQYF
TRBJ1-4,TRBD1,once,TRBV2,TGTGCCAGCACCCCGACAGGGAATGAAAAACTGTTTTTT,CASTPTGNEKLFF
TRBJ2-1,TRBD2,NA,TRBV6-6,TGTGCCAGCAGTACACTAGCGGGAGGGCTGAATGAGCAGTTCTTC,CASSTLAGGLNEQFF
TRBJ2-7,TRBD2,NA,TRBV28,TGTGCCAGCAGTTCTAGCGGGAGGGCGATCGAGCAGTACTTC,CASSSSGRAIEQYF
TRBJ2-6,NA,NA,TRBV14,TGTGCCAGCAGCCATCTGTCTGGGGCCAACGGCCTGACTTTC,CASSHLSGANGLTF
TRBJ2-6,TRBD1,NA,TRBV13,TGTGCCAGCAACGGGGACAGGGACTTATCTGGGGCCAACGTCCTGACTTTC,CASNGDRDLSGANVLTF
TRBJ2-5,TRBD1,NA,TRBV10-2,TGCGCCAGCAGAGACACAGGGGGCACGGAGACCCAGTACTTC,CASRDTGGTETQYF
TRBJ2-7,NA,NA,TRBV27,TGTGCCAGCAGTCCATTTTTATCAGGGCTGAGCTCCTACGAGCAGTACTTC,CASSPFLSGLSSYEQYF
TRBJ2-7,TRBD1,NA,TRBV5-6,TGTGCCAGCAGCCTTGGGTGGACAGGGGTCTCCTACGAGCAGTACTTC,CASSLGWTGVSYEQYF
TRBJ1-1,NA,NA,TRBV5-1,TGCGCCAGCAGCTTGGACAGGGTGGACACTGAAGCTTTCTTT,CASSLDRVDTEAFF
TRBJ1-1,TRBD1,NA,TRBV19,TGTGCCAGTAGTACCGGGACAGGCGGCACTGAAGCTTTCTTT,CASSTGTGGTEAFF
TRBJ1-1,NA,NA,TRBV7-6,TGTGCCAGCAGCCCAGCCCCCCGGGACACTGAAGCTTTCTTT,CASSPAPRDTEAFF
TRBJ2-2,NA,few,TRBV7-9,TGTGCCAGCAGCTTATCAACCGGGGAGCTGTTTTTT,CASSLSTGELFF
TRBJ2-2,TRBD2,NA,TRBV5-1,TGCGCCAGCAGCTTCAGCCTAGCGGGTGCCGGGGAGCTGTTTTTT,CASSFSLAGAGELFF
TRBJ2-1,NA,NA,TRBV4-3,TGCGCCAGCAGCCAAGACCCCGCCCACACCTACAATGAGCAGTTCTTC,CASSQDPAHTYNEQFF
TRBJ2-2,NA,NA,TRBV7-9,TGTTCCAGCAGCTTAGGCGCCGGGGAGCTGTTTTTT,CSSSLGAGELFF
TRBJ1-2,NA,NA,TRBV19,TGTGCCAGTAGTGCCTCGGACGGAGGTGGCTACACCTTC,CASSASDGGGYTF
TRBJ1-1,NA,NA,TRBV7-9,TGTGCCAGCAGCCCCGGGGGGGACACTGAAGCTTTCTTT,CASSPGGDTEAFF
TRBJ2-3,TRBD2,NA,TRBV5-1,TGCGCCACTAAGAAGGCGGGGGTCACAGATACGCAGTATTTT,CATKKAGVTDTQYF
TRBJ1-3,TRBD1,NA,TRBV5-1,TGCGCCAGCAGCTTGGCACAGGGGTTAGACACCATATATTTT,CASSLAQGLDTIYF
TRBJ1-4,TRBD1,few,TRBV4-2,TGTGCCAGCAGCCAAGCTAGCCCGGGACAGGGTTTAGGGGAGGCTAATGAAAAACTGTTTTTT,CASSQASPGQGLGEANEKLFF
TRBJ2-1,TRBD2,NA,TRBV5-1,TGCGCCAGCAGCTACGCCAGTTACCTAGCGGGACTATCCTACAATGAGCAGTTCTTC,CASSYASYLAGLSYNEQFF
TRBJ2-7,NA,NA,TRBV27,TGTGCCAGCAGTTTCTTAGCGTCCACCTACGAGCAGTACTTC,CASSFLASTYEQYF
TRBJ2-5,TRBD2,NA,TRBV2,TGTGCCAGCAGCTCCGGGACTAACAAAGAGACCCAGTACTTC,CASSSGTNKETQYF
TRBJ2-1,NA,NA,TRBV11-2,TGTGCCAGCAGCCCGACTCGGGACTTGTACAATGAGCAGTTCTTC,CASSPTRDLYNEQFF